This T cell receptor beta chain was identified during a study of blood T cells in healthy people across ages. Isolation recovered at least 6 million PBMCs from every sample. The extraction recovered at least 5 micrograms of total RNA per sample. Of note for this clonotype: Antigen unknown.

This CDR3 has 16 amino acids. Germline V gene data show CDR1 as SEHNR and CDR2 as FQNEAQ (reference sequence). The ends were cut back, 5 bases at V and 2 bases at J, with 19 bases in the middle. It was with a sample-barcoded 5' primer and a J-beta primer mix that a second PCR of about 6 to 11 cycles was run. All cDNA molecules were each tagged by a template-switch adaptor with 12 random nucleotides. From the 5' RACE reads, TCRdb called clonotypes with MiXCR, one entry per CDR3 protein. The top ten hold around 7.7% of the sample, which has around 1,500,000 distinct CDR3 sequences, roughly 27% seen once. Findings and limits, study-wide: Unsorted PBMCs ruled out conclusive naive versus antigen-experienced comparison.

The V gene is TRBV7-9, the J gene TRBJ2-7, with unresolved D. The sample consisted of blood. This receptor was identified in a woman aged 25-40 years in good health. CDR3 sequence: CASSAHSGPKTYEQYF. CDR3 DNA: TGTGCCAGCAGCGCGCACTCCGGACCAAAAACCTACGAGCAGTACTTC.